This entry lists 21 T cell receptor beta chains sequenced from one sample in a study of monozygotic twins with inflammatory bowel disease. TCRdb re-called the 5' RACE reads and catalogs CDR3 proteins one per entry, DNA excluded. This listing includes approximately 140,000 distinct CDR3 sequences. Sequencing input: blood. The origin of the receptors is a human donor with ulcerative colitis or Crohn's disease, or a healthy co-twin of an affected twin (not recorded which).

V and J are TRBV2 and TRBJ2-7; with no DNA, the TCRdb D assignment of TRBD1 cannot be verified. Germline-derived CDR1 and CDR2 are SNHLY and FYNNEI. This CDR3 is built from 15 residues. CDR3 protein: CASSKGQGFTYEQYF.

The V call is TRBV12-3 or TRBV12-4, the J call TRBJ2-1. The CDR3 is 12 residues long. CDR3: CASSRDFNEQFF.

The chain links TRBV30 to TRBJ2-1. The CDR3 consists of 13 residues. Germline V gives CDR1 GTSNPN, CDR2 SVGIG (reference sequence). This chain's CDR3 is CAWSAIQHNEQFF.

The V gene is TRBV18, the J gene TRBJ2-7; TCRdb returns TRBD2, unconfirmable since there is no DNA. Germline V gene data show CDR1 as KGHSH and CDR2 as LQKENI. The CDR3 runs to 13 residues. CDR3 residues: CASSPAMGHEQYF.

This rearrangement joins TRBV4-3 to TRBJ1-1. The CDR3 totals 14 residues. CDR1 and CDR2 from the germline V gene are LGHNA and YSLEER. CDR3: CASSQATTNTEAFF.

This sequence joins TRBV5-1 and TRBJ2-1; TCRdb designates TRBD1, a call that cannot be tested without DNA. Looked up from germline, CDR1 is SGHRS and CDR2 is YFSETQ. The CDR3 is 16 amino acids. The CDR3 region is CASSSGKQGSYNEQFF.

The gene calls are TRBV5-1 and TRBJ2-7. The CDR3 spans 15 residues. From germline, CDR1 is SGHRS and CDR2 YFSETQ. The CDR3 is CASSLPRGTSYEQYF. The full variable domain, with the rest looked up from reference TRBV5-1 and TRBJ2-7, is KAGVTQTPRYLIKTRGQQVTLSCSPISGHRSVSWYQQTPGQGLQFLFEYFSETQRNKGNFPGRFSGRQFSNSRSEMNVSTLELGDSALYLCASSLPRGTSYEQYFGPGTRLTVT.

This sequence joins TRBV5-1 and TRBJ2-2; TCRdb gives TRBD2 as the D gene, but with no DNA this cannot be confirmed. The germline V gene has CDR1 SGHRS and CDR2 YFSETQ. The CDR3 consists of 17 residues. The CDR3 reads CASSQDYRAQGTGELFF. Full variable domain (missing parts from reference TRBV5-1 and TRBJ2-2): KAGVTQTPRYLIKTRGQQVTLSCSPISGHRSVSWYQQTPGQGLQFLFEYFSETQRNKGNFPGRFSGRQFSNSRSEMNVSTLELGDSALYLCASSQDYRAQGTGELFFGEGSRLTVL.

The chain recombines TRBV30 with TRBJ2-7; TCRdb's D gene call, TRBD1, goes unchecked for lack of DNA. CDR1 is GTSNPN and CDR2 is SVGIG in the germline V gene (reference sequence). This CDR3 region has 14 residues. The CDR3: CAWSVGRSSYEQYF.

The J gene is TRBJ2-7, the V gene TRBV20-1; checking the TCRdb D call of TRBD2 is not possible without DNA. The CDR3 loop spans 13 amino acids. In germline, CDR1 is DFQATT, CDR2 SNEGSKA (reference sequence). The CDR3 region is CSAAGGGRYEQYF.

This rearrangement joins TRBV11-2 to TRBJ1-2; TCRdb lists TRBD1, though no DNA is available to test this call. CDR1 is SGHAT and CDR2 is FQNNGV in the germline V gene. This CDR3 has 15 residues. CDR3 sequence reads: CASSRMGQGNYGYTF.

The V call is TRBV19, the J call TRBJ2-3; TCRdb's assignment of TRBD1 cannot be checked, as there is no DNA. Germline-derived CDR1 and CDR2 are LNHDA and SQIVND (reference sequence). This CDR3 is built from 13 residues. CDR3 in amino acids: CASSGGDGATQYF.

V gene TRBV5-1 combines with J gene TRBJ2-5; no DNA is available, so the TRBD2 call from TCRdb remains unchecked. The CDR3 has 17 amino acids. Germline values: CDR1 SGHRS, CDR2 YFSETQ. The CDR3 here is CASSPMSSGAVGETQYF.

The chain recombines TRBV6-1 with TRBJ2-7; TCRdb's D call of TRBD1 is untestable without DNA. The CDR3 sequence is 18 residues long. Germline CDR1 reads MNHNS; CDR2 reads SASEGT. This chain's CDR3 is CASSTTGAGAYLSYEQYF.

This sequence joins TRBV6-5 and TRBJ1-1; TCRdb returns TRBD1, unconfirmable since there is no DNA. This CDR3 has 15 residues. Germline loops: CDR1 MNHEY, CDR2 SVGAGI. The CDR3 is CASSYTGGMNTEAFF.

The V call is TRBV5-1, the J call TRBJ1-2; without DNA, the TCRdb call of TRBD1 cannot be checked. The length of the CDR3 is 13 residues. Looked up from germline, CDR1 is SGHRS and CDR2 is YFSETQ. CDR3 sequence: CASSGEGGFGYTF.

V is TRBV12-3 or TRBV12-4 and J is TRBJ1-3; TCRdb outputs TRBD1, but without DNA this stays unchecked. The CDR3 is made up of 19 amino acids. The CDR3 sequence is CASSLRVTFGANSGNTIYF.

The chain recombines TRBV6-6 with TRBJ1-1; TCRdb outputs TRBD1, but without DNA this stays unchecked. Germline V gives CDR1 MNHNY, CDR2 SVGAGI (reference sequence). The CDR3 runs 13 residues. The CDR3 spells CASRASRVVGAFF.

This chain connects TRBV20-1 to TRBJ2-3; the TCRdb call, TRBD1, lacks DNA for checking. The CDR3 sequence is 15 residues long. Germline CDR1 and CDR2: DFQATT and SNEGSKA (reference sequence). CDR3 residues: CSALKGTDRTDTQYF.

The V call is TRBV4-3, the J call TRBJ2-7; no DNA is available, so the TRBD2 call from TCRdb remains unchecked. Germline V CDR1 and CDR2: LGHNA, YSLEER. This CDR3 is built from 14 residues. The CDR3 sequence: CASSRRDKSYEQYF.

The chain carries TRBV5-4 and TRBJ2-5; absent DNA, TCRdb's TRBD2 call cannot be checked. Germline V lookup: CDR1 SGHNT, CDR2 YYREEE (reference sequence). This CDR3 has 14 residues. This CDR3 is CASSFRAGGETQYF.